This T cell receptor beta chain was found in a study of cytomegalovirus exposure and HLA in healthy donors. Study-wide results and caveats: Among the CMV-associated chains, a few were confirmed in vitro as specific for CMV antigens.

Concerning this clone: No antigen is known for it.

PCR employed 60 Vbeta and 13 Jbeta primers. The assay was immunoSEQ multiplex PCR, and TCRdb's table has in-frame clones only and misses some. This sample's table reports approximately 42,000 clones. The CDR3 consists of 14 residues. V lost 3 bases, J lost 3 bases, and 12 bases lay in between. The V gene's germline CDR1 is SQVTM and CDR2 ANQGSEA. The receptor's source is a male donor in good health and CMV-seronegative. What was sequenced was PBMCs. The chain combines TRBV29-1 with TRBJ2-1; D might be TRBD2 (7 bases). This chain's CDR3 is CSVEGGAFYNEQFF. The DNA of the CDR3 is TGCAGCGTTGAGGGGGGGGCTTTCTACAATGAGCAGTTCTTC.